The 22 T cell receptor beta chains reported below all come from one sample, sequenced in a study of T-cell memory formation after mild COVID-19. Via MiXCR, TCRdb re-called the 5' RACE reads, giving one row per CDR3 protein. This table has more than 75,000 distinct CDR3 sequences, around 13% appearing once. The sequenced sample consisted of PBMCs or a T cell subset sorted from them (not recorded which). The receptors here all came from an adult woman who had mild COVID-19 (a few samples of this study predate the infection). Cell type and time point are not known.

This clonotype showed up many times. The V gene is TRBV6-1, the J gene TRBJ2-3, with TRBD2 identical over 13 bases. The CDR3 has 15 amino acids. The junction had 2 bases not matched to a gene; V was cut back by 4 bases and J by 4 bases. CDR1 MNHNS and CDR2 SASEGT come from the germline V gene. CDR3 amino acids: CASSGTSGGADTQYF. CDR3 bases: TGTGCCAGCAGTGGGACTAGCGGGGGAGCAGATACGCAGTATTTT.

Here the CDR3 reads CSARDRRQGETQYF. The CDR3 DNA reads TGCAGTGCTAGAGACCGGAGACAGGGGGAGACCCAGTACTTC. The chain recombines TRBV20-1 with TRBJ2-5, with 8 bases matching TRBD1. The CDR3 is 14 residues long. V was pared by 0 bases and J by 5 bases, with 5 bases of the junction left unmatched. Germline V lookup: CDR1 DFQATT, CDR2 SNEGSKA (reference sequence).

This clonotype was recorded a few times. The rearrangement uses TRBV4-2 and TRBJ2-3, with 13 bases aligning to TRBD2. The CDR3 totals 18 residues. From germline, CDR1 is LGHNA and CDR2 YNFKEQ. With 1 base clipped from V and 2 bases from J, the junction kept 6 bases outside the gene matches. CDR3 amino acids: CASSQAPGLAGDTDTQYF. CDR3 nucleotide sequence: TGTGCCAGCAGCCAAGCCCCTGGACTAGCGGGGGACACAGATACGCAGTATTTT.

This clonotype appeared a few times. This sequence joins TRBV15 and TRBJ2-2; the D gene is possibly TRBD1 (6 bases). Trimming took off 3 bases at V and 11 bases at J, with 16 bases between the two ends. CDR1 and CDR2 (germline): LNHNV, YYDKDF (reference sequence). The CDR3 contains 14 residues. The CDR3 nucleotides are TGTGCCACCAGCAGGGACAGTCCTTCTGGAGAGCTGTTTTTT. It yields the protein CATSRDSPSGELFF. The variable domain in full, completed from reference TRBV15 and TRBJ2-2, reads DAMVIQNPRYQVTQFGKPVTLSCSQTLNHNVMYWYQQKSSQAPKLLFHYYDKDFNNEADTPDNFQSRRPNTSFCFLDIRSPGLGDTAMYLCATSRDSPSGELFFGEGSRLTVL.

The CDR3: CASSRREPSSYNEQFF. Here the CDR3 DNA reads TGCGCCAGCAGCCGGAGGGAACCCAGCTCCTACAATGAGCAGTTCTTC. The chain employs TRBV4-3 and TRBJ2-1; D might be TRBD2 (6 bases). The CDR3 extends over 16 amino acids. The V and J ends lost 4 bases and 0 bases respectively, with 13 bases between them. Germline CDR1 reads LGHNA; CDR2 reads YSLEER.

This clonotype was recorded at least ten times. The chain combines TRBV4-1 with TRBJ2-7; 12 positions agree with TRBD2. CDR1 is MGHRA and CDR2 is YSYEKL in the germline V gene. The CDR3 has 19 residues. Trimming took 3 bases from V and 0 from J; bases not matched to a gene: 12. This CDR3 is CASSHQLLAGGPTSYEQYF. CDR3 nucleotides: TGCGCCAGCAGCCATCAGCTACTAGCGGGGGGACCTACCTCCTACGAGCAGTACTTC.

A few counts support this clonotype. V usage is TRBV2 and J usage is TRBJ2-3; 10 nucleotides match TRBD2. Unmatched junction bases numbered 7, after V lost 3 bases and J lost 1 base. Germline lookup yields CDR1 SNHLY and CDR2 FYNNEI. CDR3 length: 17 residues. CDR3 DNA: TGTGCCAGCAGTGACATCCTAGCGGGAGTGGGCACAGATACGCAGTATTTT. Its protein product is CASSDILAGVGTDTQYF.

This clonotype was detected a few times. CDR3 DNA sequence: TGTGCCAGCAGCTTCGACAGGGGGTACGAGCAGTACTTC. Translation: CASSFDRGYEQYF. The V call is TRBV7-9, the J call TRBJ2-7, with 9 bases aligning to TRBD1. The germline gives CDR1 SEHNR, CDR2 FQNEAQ (reference sequence). CDR3 length: 13 amino acids. Unmatched junction bases numbered 1, after V lost 3 bases and J lost 4 bases.

The chain is built from TRBV28 and TRBJ2-1; 12 nucleotides line up with TRBD2. This CDR3 spans 16 amino acids. With 2 bases clipped from V and 6 bases from J, the junction kept 5 bases outside the gene matches. Germline CDR1 reads MDHEN; CDR2 reads SYDVKM. Here the CDR3 reads CASSLHGLAGSNEQFF. CDR3 in DNA: TGTGCCAGCAGTTTACACGGACTAGCGGGGAGCAATGAGCAGTTCTTC.

This rearrangement joins TRBV27 to TRBJ1-5; possibly TRBD1 for D (6 bases). This CDR3 has 14 amino acids. The V gene lost 10 bases and the J gene lost 4 bases, with 17 bases spanning the gap. CDR1 MNHEY and CDR2 SMNVEV come from the germline V gene (reference sequence). CDR3 amino acids: CATRSTGSNQPQHF. In DNA, the CDR3 is TGTGCCACCCGCTCGACAGGTTCTAATCAGCCCCAGCATTTT.

This clonotype was observed a few times. V is TRBV12-3 or TRBV12-4 and J is TRBJ2-1, with 7 bases that match TRBD1. The CDR3 is made up of 15 amino acids. Unmatched junction bases numbered 14, after V lost 6 bases and J lost 9 bases. The CDR3 protein is CASRTGTAFYGEQFF. CDR3 sequence (DNA): TGTGCCAGCAGAACCGGGACAGCCTTTTATGGTGAGCAGTTCTTC.

By sample share, this clonotype is medium-sized. The chain links TRBV11-1 to TRBJ1-1; TRBD1 might be the D (5 bases). Germline lookup yields CDR1 SGHAT and CDR2 FQDESV (reference sequence). The CDR3 covers 15 residues. Trimming shortened V by 1 base and J by 5 bases, and 14 bases separated the two germline ends. The CDR3 DNA follows: TGTGCCAGCAGCTTAGGACGTCAGAGGGGAACTGAAGCTTTCTTT. This encodes CASSLGRQRGTEAFF.

V gene TRBV5-8 combines with J gene TRBJ2-7; a weak D match, TRBD1 (5 bases). Per germline, CDR1 SGHTS and CDR2 YDEGEE. This CDR3 comprises 14 residues. V was clipped by 3 bases and J by 5 bases, with 15 bases between them. CDR3 sequence (DNA): TGTGCCAGCAGCTCCAAGGGGTTGGGGCACGAGCAGTACTTC. Its protein product is CASSSKGLGHEQYF.

The chain employs TRBV24-1 and TRBJ2-1, with D unresolved. From germline, CDR1 is KGHDR and CDR2 SFDVKD. V shed 3 bases and J shed 1 base, with 12 bases lying between them. There are 16 residues in the CDR3. The CDR3 coding sequence is TGTGCCACCAGTGATGTCGAGGTTAGTTCCTACAATGAGCAGTTCTTC. Amino acids: CATSDVEVSSYNEQFF.

The chain uses TRBV4-1 and TRBJ1-1; tentatively, D is TRBD1 (6 bases). V lost 1 base and J lost 0, with 18 bases in between. CDR3 length equals 18 residues. Germline lookup yields CDR1 MGHRA and CDR2 YSYEKL. The CDR3 nucleotides read TGCGCCAGCAGCCAAGTCGTGCCGGACAGCGTCATGAACACTGAAGCTTTCTTT. Encoded protein: CASSQVVPDSVMNTEAFF.

This clonotype was recorded a few times. The chain links TRBV29-1 to TRBJ2-7, with 7 positions matching TRBD2. The trim removed 4 bases at V and 2 bases at J, leaving 8 bases unmatched. The CDR3 spans 14 residues. The germline V gene has CDR1 SQVTM and CDR2 ANQGSEA. Written as DNA, the CDR3 is TGCAGCGTTGTGGAGGGAGGGCCCGCCTACGAGCAGTACTTC. Its protein is CSVVEGGPAYEQYF.

V gene TRBV14 combines with J gene TRBJ2-2; D is ambiguous. With 2 bases removed from V and 4 bases from J, the gap between germline ends came to 14 bases. There are 16 residues in the CDR3. The germline V gene has CDR1 SGHDN and CDR2 FVKESK. The CDR3: CASSQHEVWGTGELFF. As DNA, the CDR3 is TGTGCCAGCAGCCAACATGAGGTCTGGGGCACCGGGGAGCTGTTTTTT.

CDR3 coding DNA: TGTGCCACCAGTGATACCCGGACAGGGGGATATCAGCCCCAGCATTTT. Protein: CATSDTRTGGYQPQHF. The V call is TRBV24-1, the J call TRBJ1-5; 10 bases fit TRBD1. Germline V gene sequence: CDR1 KGHDR, CDR2 SFDVKD. The V gene end was trimmed by 3 bases and the J gene end by 5 bases; junction bases not matched to a gene: 6. CDR3 length: 16 residues.

The genes are TRBV9 and TRBJ2-5, with D unclear. Germline CDR1 SGDLS, CDR2 YYNGEE. The CDR3 totals 16 residues. The V gene lost 0 bases and the J gene lost 0 bases, with 12 bases spanning the gap. The CDR3 bases are TGTGCCAGCAGCGTAGGCGTGTATGGGTACCAAGAGACCCAGTACTTC. Protein: CASSVGVYGYQETQYF.

In this sample, this clonotype is medium-sized (0.01 to 0.1%). The chain uses TRBV10-3 and TRBJ2-3, with 9 bases lining up with TRBD2. The CDR3 is 17 residues long. CDR1 is ENHRY and CDR2 is SYGVKD in the germline V gene. Trimming took 0 bases from V and 6 from J; bases not matched to a gene: 10. CDR3 amino acids: CAISESALAGWPDTQYF. The DNA of the CDR3 is TGTGCCATCAGTGAGTCTGCACTAGCGGGTTGGCCTGATACGCAGTATTTT.

This clonotype has only a few counts. This chain connects TRBV15 to TRBJ2-5, with TRBD1 as a possible D gene (6 bases). V was cut by 5 bases and J by 0 bases, with 16 bases left in between. The CDR3 is 16 residues long. Germline V lookup: CDR1 LNHNV, CDR2 YYDKDF (reference sequence). The CDR3 reads CATSPRDTPYQETQYF. The CDR3 DNA sequence: TGTGCCACCAGCCCCCGGGACACCCCATACCAAGAGACCCAGTACTTC.

This clonotype has only a few counts. J is TRBJ2-3 and V is TRBV28; no reliable D call. V lost 7 bases and J lost 1, with 6 bases in between. This CDR3 comprises 12 residues. Germline-derived CDR1 and CDR2 are MDHEN and SYDVKM. The CDR3: CASTGRTDTQYF. CDR3 in DNA: TGTGCCAGCACCGGCCGCACAGATACGCAGTATTTT.